The next 24 T cell receptor beta chains were all read from a single sample in a study of shared clonotypes between healthy human individuals. The repertoire was sequenced with immunoSEQ multiplex PCR; TCRdb's copy has only in-frame clones and lacks some. The profile shows more than 400,000 clones, approximately 81% of them singletons. Source material: PBMCs. These receptors were obtained from a middle-aged woman in good health. Some clones in this sample may be carry-over from other donors' samples.

This clone was observed a few times. The chain has TRBV5-1 and TRBJ2-5; TRBD1 might be the D (6 bases). Trimming cost V 6 bases and J 5 bases, with 14 bases left between them. The CDR3 runs 13 residues. The germline V gene encodes CDR1 SGHRS and CDR2 YFSETQ. The CDR3 is CASMTSGGETQYF. The CDR3 DNA sequence: TGCGCCAGCATGACTTCTGGGGGCGAGACCCAGTACTTC.

The rearrangement links TRBV19 to TRBJ2-1; D unclear. The CDR3 is 15 amino acids. V lost 5 bases and J 0 bases, leaving 11 bases between the germline ends. The V gene's germline CDR1 is LNHDA and CDR2 SQIVND (reference sequence). The CDR3 DNA sequence: TGTGCCAGTAGTGGTAACACCCTCTCCTACAATGAGCAGTTCTTC. This gives the protein CASSGNTLSYNEQFF.

V is TRBV2 and J is TRBJ1-1; TRBD1 might be the D (6 bases). This CDR3 is built from 11 residues. Between the trimmed V and J ends, which lost 5 bases and 11 bases, there was a span of 12 bases. Germline CDR1 and CDR2: SNHLY and FYNNEI. CDR3 region: CASSYRVDAFF. As DNA, the CDR3 is TGTGCCAGCAGTTACAGGGTGGATGCTTTCTTT.

In its sample, this clone was seen a few times. V is TRBV2 and J is TRBJ1-5, with D perhaps TRBD1 (6 bases). Trimming shortened V by 2 bases and J by 6 bases, and 8 bases separated the two germline ends. CDR1 is SNHLY and CDR2 is FYNNEI in the germline V gene. This CDR3 has 13 residues. The CDR3 sequence: CASSEHRAQPQHF. The CDR3 DNA sequence: TGTGCCAGCAGTGAACACAGGGCTCAGCCCCAGCATTTT.

This chain links TRBV7-9 with TRBJ2-3; possible D gene TRBD2, 5 bases. The length of the CDR3 is 15 residues. Germline V gene sequence: CDR1 SEHNR, CDR2 FQNEAQ (reference sequence). V shed 3 bases and J shed 0 bases, with 10 bases lying between them. The CDR3 sequence: CASSLASRSTDTQYF. The DNA of the CDR3 is TGTGCCAGCAGCTTGGCTAGCAGAAGCACAGATACGCAGTATTTT.

A note on this clone: This sequence is one base from a far larger clone and is likely a read error. Other DNA sequences in this sample translate to the same CDR3. The chain couples TRBV6-6 to TRBJ1-2; D is possibly TRBD1 (5 bases). Germline V gene lookup returns CDR1 MNHNY and CDR2 SVGAGI (reference sequence). The CDR3 consists of 15 residues. The CDR3 coding sequence is TGTGCCAGCAGTTACTTCTCAGGGCACCAGAATGGCTACACCTTT. Protein product: CASSYFSGHQNGYTF.

Comments on this clone: It differs at one base from a far larger clone, so likely a read error. At the DNA level, this CDR3 is encoded by other sequences in the same sample as well. V usage is TRBV30 and J usage is TRBJ1-5; a possible D gene is TRBD1 (6 bases). Germline CDR1 and CDR2: GTSNPN and SVGIG (reference sequence). The CDR3 has 13 amino acids. The CDR3 sequence: CAWSRGNGQPQHF. CDR3 bases: TGTGCATGGAGTAGGGGGAACGGGCAGCCCCAGCATTTT.

This clone was found a few times. This CDR3 is also generated by other DNA sequences in the sample. V gene TRBV5-1 combines with J gene TRBJ1-1; TRBD1 is a possible D gene (5 bases). The CDR3 runs to 16 residues. V was trimmed by 1 base and J by 1 base, leaving 14 bases between them. The germline V gene has CDR1 SGHRS and CDR2 YFSETQ. DNA for the CDR3: TGCGCCAGCAGCTTGACGGCAGGGACTGAGAACACTGAAGCTTTCTTT. Translating gives CASSLTAGTENTEAFF. Supplemented by reference TRBV5-1 and TRBJ1-1, the full variable domain reads KAGVTQTPRYLIKTRGQQVTLSCSPISGHRSVSWYQQTPGQGLQFLFEYFSETQRNKGNFPGRFSGRQFSNSRSEMNVSTLELGDSALYLCASSLTAGTENTEAFFGQGTRLTVV.

On this clone: This likely came from a read error, as a far larger clone is one base away. The chain uses TRBV11-2 and TRBJ1-1, with D unclear. The CDR3 loop spans 19 amino acids. The germline V gene has CDR1 SGHAT and CDR2 FQNNGV. Here the CDR3 DNA reads TGTACCAGCAGCTTAGTGGGTCGGTGGGATACAGAGATGAACACTGAAGCTTTCTTT. Its translation: CTSSLVGRWDTEMNTEAFF. The entire variable domain, with the rest obtained from reference TRBV11-2 and TRBJ1-1, is as follows: EAGVAQSPRYKIIEKRQSVAFWCNPISGHATLYWYQQILGQGPKLLIQFQNNGVVDDSQLPKDRFSAERLKGVDSTLKIQPAKLEDSAVYLCTSSLVGRWDTEMNTEAFFGQGTRLTVV.

The gene calls are TRBV19 and TRBJ2-1, with 11 nucleotides matching TRBD2. This CDR3 has 17 amino acids. The V and J ends lost 3 bases and 1 base, in that order; junction bases with no gene match: 5. Germline V lookup: CDR1 LNHDA, CDR2 SQIVND (reference sequence). The CDR3 sequence is CASSIGLAGQSYNEQFF. The CDR3 DNA reads TGTGCCAGTAGTATCGGACTAGCGGGTCAGTCCTACAATGAGCAGTTCTTC.

With respect to this clone: Given a far larger clone just one base away, this is likely a sequencing read error. Other DNA variants within this sample encode the same CDR3. The V gene is TRBV7-9, the J gene TRBJ2-2, with D uncertain. Germline CDR1 is SEHNR and CDR2 is FQNEAQ (reference sequence). Trimming left V 5 bases short and J 8 bases short, with 9 bases between. The CDR3 has 12 residues. The CDR3 region is CASSLSEGELFF. The CDR3 DNA is TGTGCCAGCAGCCTTAGTGAGGGGGAGCTGTTTTTT.

This clone was counted a single time. This rearrangement joins TRBV18 to TRBJ1-5; TRBD1 is a possible D gene (5 bases). The CDR3 runs to 15 residues. Deletions cut 5 bases from V and 5 bases from J, with 16 bases between. Germline V CDR1 and CDR2: KGHSH, LQKENI. CDR3 loop: CASSVNGGGDQPQHF. In DNA, the CDR3 is TGTGCCAGCTCAGTAAACGGGGGAGGCGATCAGCCCCAGCATTTT.

The gene calls are TRBV7-2 and TRBJ1-3; the D is unclear. There are 14 residues in the CDR3. V was cut by 1 base and J by 0 bases, with 4 bases left in between. Germline lookup yields CDR1 SGHTA and CDR2 FQGNSA. The CDR3 bases are TGTGCCAGCAGCTTAGGGACCTCTGGAAACACCATATATTTT. It specifies CASSLGTSGNTIYF.

This clone appeared a single time. The CDR3 coding sequence is TGCGCCAGCAGCTTGTTTGCGTACGAGCAGTACTTC. As protein: CASSLFAYEQYF. The chain recombines TRBV5-1 with TRBJ2-7; D ambiguous. V dropped 1 base and J dropped 4 bases, with 6 bases sitting between them. This CDR3 has 12 residues. CDR1 and CDR2 from the germline V gene are SGHRS and YFSETQ.

This chain uses TRBV10-1 with TRBJ2-1, with 11 bases that match TRBD2. In germline, CDR1 is WNHNN, CDR2 SYGVQD (reference sequence). CDR3 size: 14 residues. The J segment lost 7 bases and the V segment lost 8 bases, leaving 7 bases of the junction unmatched. The CDR3 DNA is TGCGCCAGCGGTACTAGCGGGAGTAGGAATGAGCAGTTCTTC. Translated: CASGTSGSRNEQFF.

The chain has TRBV5-8 and TRBJ2-5; D is perhaps TRBD1 or TRBD2 (5 bases each). CDR3 length equals 15 residues. CDR1 and CDR2 from the germline V gene are SGHTS and YDEGEE. Trimming removed 5 bases at V and 5 bases at J, with 19 bases between. In nucleotides, the CDR3 is TGTGCCAGCAGGCCACGTGAGGGGCCGGGGGAGACCCAGTACTTC. The encoded protein is CASRPREGPGETQYF.

The chain has TRBV5-1 and TRBJ2-1, with D possibly matching TRBD2 (6 bases). This CDR3 has 16 amino acids. CDR1 SGHRS and CDR2 YFSETQ come from the germline V gene. The V end was cut by 6 bases, the J end by 0 bases, with 16 bases between. CDR3 DNA: TGCGCCAGCAAGCCCCAAGCGGGTAGCTCCTACAATGAGCAGTTCTTC. This translates into CASKPQAGSSYNEQFF. The variable domain in full, completed from reference TRBV5-1 and TRBJ2-1, reads KAGVTQTPRYLIKTRGQQVTLSCSPISGHRSVSWYQQTPGQGLQFLFEYFSETQRNKGNFPGRFSGRQFSNSRSEMNVSTLELGDSALYLCASKPQAGSSYNEQFFGPGTRLTVL.

A word on this clone: A far bigger clonotype differs at one base, so this is likely a read error. This specimen includes other DNA sequences encoding the same CDR3. The CDR3 DNA reads as TGTGCCATCAGTACTCTGCCTAGGGGTGAAAAACTGTTTTTT. Its translation: CAISTLPRGEKLFF. J is TRBJ1-4 and V is TRBV10-3; tentatively, D is TRBD1 (5 bases). The germline V gene encodes CDR1 ENHRY and CDR2 SYGVKD. V lost 5 bases and J lost 7, with 14 bases in between. CDR3 length: 14 amino acids.

This sequence joins TRBV4-3 and TRBJ1-1; D is uncertain. Germline assignment: CDR1 LGHNA and CDR2 YSLEER. CDR3 length: 13 residues. The V end was cut by 0 bases, the J end by 1 base, with 3 bases between. The CDR3 reads CASSQDKNTEAFF. The CDR3 bases are TGCGCCAGCAGCCAAGACAAGAACACTGAAGCTTTCTTT.

The chain has TRBV5-1 and TRBJ1-2; weak D call: TRBD1 (6 bases). Germline V lookup: CDR1 SGHRS, CDR2 YFSETQ. This CDR3 has 13 residues. V dropped 4 bases and J dropped 7 bases, with 14 bases sitting between them. CDR3 amino acids: CASSPAGASGYTF. In nucleotides, the CDR3 is TGCGCCAGCAGCCCAGCAGGGGCCTCTGGCTACACCTTC. The full variable domain, in which reference TRBV5-1 and TRBJ1-2 provide the parts outside the CDR3, is KAGVTQTPRYLIKTRGQQVTLSCSPISGHRSVSWYQQTPGQGLQFLFEYFSETQRNKGNFPGRFSGRQFSNSRSEMNVSTLELGDSALYLCASSPAGASGYTFGSGTRLTVV.

Here the CDR3 reads CASKTGARGWDTQYF. The CDR3 DNA sequence: TGTGCCAGCAAAACCGGGGCACGGGGCTGGGATACGCAGTATTTT. This sequence joins TRBV28 and TRBJ2-3; D possibly matches TRBD1 or TRBD2 (5 bases each). Per germline, CDR1 MDHEN and CDR2 SYDVKM. Trimming removed 7 bases at V and 6 bases at J, with 20 bases between. The CDR3 has 15 residues.

DNA for the CDR3: TGTGCCAGCAGCTTAGGGCGGCCGGGAGCAGGCGAGCAGTACTTC. Amino acids: CASSLGRPGAGEQYF. The chain is built from TRBV7-6 and TRBJ2-7, with D maybe TRBD2 (6 bases). Germline CDR1 SGHVS, CDR2 FNYEAQ. This CDR3 spans 15 amino acids. Between the trimmed V and J ends, which lost 1 base and 6 bases, there was a span of 16 bases. Drawing the rest from reference TRBV7-6 and TRBJ2-7, the complete variable domain is GAGVSQSPRYKVTKRGQDVALRCDPISGHVSLYWYRQALGQGPEFLTYFNYEAQQDKSGLPNDRFSAERPEGSISTLTIQRTEQRDSAMYRCASSLGRPGAGEQYFGPGTRLTVT.

The chain combines TRBV19 with TRBJ1-4, with no clear D. The germline V gene encodes CDR1 LNHDA and CDR2 SQIVND (reference sequence). The length of the CDR3 is 15 residues. V lost 4 bases to trimming and J lost 8 bases, with 17 bases between them. CDR3 in amino acids: CASSKMIPEDEKLFF. The CDR3 nucleotides are TGTGCCAGTAGTAAAATGATACCGGAGGACGAAAAACTGTTTTTT. The variable domain in full, completed from reference TRBV19 and TRBJ1-4, reads DGGITQSPKYLFRKEGQNVTLSCEQNLNHDAMYWYRQDPGQGLRLIYYSQIVNDFQKGDIAEGYSVSREKKESFPLTVTSAQKNPTAFYLCASSKMIPEDEKLFFGSGTQLSVL.

The gene calls are TRBV7-3 and TRBJ2-6, with D perhaps assigned TRBD1 or TRBD2 (5 bases each). The CDR3 sequence is 17 residues long. Trimming took off 5 bases at V and 3 bases at J, with 17 bases between the two ends. The germline CDR1 and CDR2 sequences are SGHTA and FQGTGA. CDR3 amino acids: CASSHGKGRYGANVLTF. The CDR3 region has the DNA TGTGCCAGCAGCCACGGGAAGGGGCGGTATGGGGCCAACGTCCTGACTTTC. Variable domain in full (rest from reference TRBV7-3 and TRBJ2-6): GAGVSQTPSNKVTEKGKYVELRCDPISGHTALYWYRQSLGQGPEFLIYFQGTGAADDSGLPNDRFFAVRPEGSVSTLKIQRTERGDSAVYLCASSHGKGRYGANVLTFGAGSRLTVL.